These 27 T cell receptor beta chains were sequenced from one sample in a study of control samples from healthy donors and cancer patients. Produced via immunoSEQ multiplex PCR; TCRdb's table is partial and in-frame only. The table lists 170,000 or so clones, approximately 94% of them singletons. The sample comprised blood. These receptors all stem from a woman aged 18-35 years in good health.

The chain recombines TRBV7-2 with TRBJ2-7; TRBD2 agrees at 15 bases. V dropped 0 bases and J dropped 7; count of bases not matched to a gene: 10. The CDR3 totals 18 residues. The germline CDR1 and CDR2 sequences are SGHTA and FQGNSA. CDR3 protein: CASSLARTSGGAKREQYF. The CDR3 nucleotides read TGTGCCAGCAGCTTAGCGCGGACTAGCGGGGGGGCAAAGAGGGAGCAGTACTTC.

The rearrangement joins TRBV15 to TRBJ1-2; no clear D gene. This CDR3 region has 13 residues. Germline V CDR1 and CDR2: LNHNV, YYDKDF (reference sequence). Deletions cut 0 bases from V and 4 bases from J, with 6 bases between. The DNA of the CDR3 is TGTGCCACCAGCAGAGACAGATTCTATGGCTACACCTTC. Residues: CATSRDRFYGYTF.

The V gene is TRBV29-1, the J gene TRBJ1-5; D is uncertain. CDR3 size: 12 residues. V gave up 1 base and J gave up 7 bases, with 8 bases separating them. CDR1 and CDR2 (germline): SQVTM, ANQGSEA. The CDR3 DNA follows: TGCAGCGTTGAAGTTGAGGGACAGCCCCAGCATTTT. This gives the protein CSVEVEGQPQHF.

The chain links TRBV6-5 to TRBJ1-5; no firm D call. The CDR3 extends over 13 amino acids. Germline values: CDR1 MNHEY, CDR2 SVGAGI. V gave up 7 bases and J gave up 0 bases, with 7 bases separating them. In DNA, the CDR3 is TGTGCCAGCAAATCAAATAGCAATCAGCCCCAGCATTTT. It encodes CASKSNSNQPQHF.

The gene calls are TRBV19 and TRBJ1-5; the D is unclear. Per germline, CDR1 LNHDA and CDR2 SQIVND (reference sequence). Trimming removed 3 bases at V and 1 base at J, with 10 bases between. CDR3 length equals 15 residues. The CDR3 spells CASSIREDSNQPQHF. For the CDR3, the DNA is TGTGCCAGTAGTATTAGGGAGGACAGCAATCAGCCCCAGCATTTT.

This clone was seen more than once but under ten times. This chain joins TRBV18 and TRBJ2-5; a possible D gene is TRBD1 (6 bases). CDR3 length: 12 residues. The V gene lost 6 bases and the J gene lost 4 bases, with 9 bases spanning the gap. Per germline, CDR1 KGHSH and CDR2 LQKENI. The CDR3 spells CASSGTLETQYF. The DNA for the CDR3 is TGTGCCAGCTCCGGGACACTAGAGACCCAGTACTTC.

This clone occurred a few times. The chain couples TRBV6-6 to TRBJ2-7; the match to TRBD1 covers 9 bases. Germline assignment: CDR1 MNHNY and CDR2 SVGAGI (reference sequence). J lost 5 bases, V lost 5 bases, and 19 bases had no gene match. This CDR3 is built from 18 residues. CDR3 in DNA: TGTGCCAGCAGTCCCTCACTCCGTAGACAGGGGGTAAAAGACGAGCAGTACTTC. As protein: CASSPSLRRQGVKDEQYF.

The chain couples TRBV6-2 or TRBV6-3 to TRBJ1-1; a possible D gene is TRBD1 (5 bases). With 6 bases removed from V and 6 bases from J, the gap between germline ends came to 14 bases. The length of the CDR3 is 13 residues. Germline assignment: CDR1 MNHEY and CDR2 SVGEGT. The CDR3 is CASSTLTVSEAFF. The CDR3 nucleotides read TGTGCCAGCAGCACCCTGACAGTTTCTGAAGCTTTCTTT.

This clone was observed a handful of times. The rearrangement uses TRBV7-3 and TRBJ1-6; the D is unclear. The CDR3 sequence is 13 residues long. CDR1 SGHTA and CDR2 FQGTGA come from the germline V gene. Trimming left V 0 bases short and J 8 bases short, with 5 bases between. CDR3: CASSLTVDSPLHF. CDR3 DNA: TGTGCCAGCAGCTTAACCGTTGATTCACCCCTCCACTTT.

The J gene is TRBJ2-7, the V gene TRBV18; D is possibly TRBD2 (6 bases). This CDR3 comprises 13 residues. The ends were cut back, 3 bases at V and 5 bases at J, with 11 bases in the middle. Germline V CDR1 and CDR2: KGHSH, LQKENI. The CDR3 region has the DNA TGTGCCAGCTCACCCGGGCGGGACCACGAGCAGTACTTC. This translates into CASSPGRDHEQYF.

A few counts support this clone. This chain uses TRBV19 with TRBJ1-3; tentatively, D is TRBD1 (5 bases). Trimming shortened V by 6 bases and J by 4 bases, and 13 bases separated the two germline ends. The CDR3 covers 14 residues. Germline V gives CDR1 LNHDA, CDR2 SQIVND (reference sequence). Here the CDR3 DNA reads TGTGCCAGTAGCATGGGGGGGAGAGGAAACACCATATATTTT. Amino acid sequence: CASSMGGRGNTIYF.

This clone was recorded once. The chain recombines TRBV18 with TRBJ2-2; D not certain. Trimming left V 3 bases short and J 1 base short, with 9 bases between. This CDR3 contains 15 residues. The germline gives CDR1 KGHSH, CDR2 LQKENI. CDR3 in amino acids: CASSPLGQNTGELFF. CDR3 sequence (DNA): TGTGCCAGCTCACCCTTAGGGCAGAACACCGGGGAGCTGTTTTTT.

This sequence joins TRBV9 and TRBJ1-6; D is possibly TRBD1 (5 bases). Between the trimmed V and J ends, which lost 0 bases and 10 bases, there was a span of 8 bases. This CDR3 region has 13 residues. Germline CDR1 SGDLS, CDR2 YYNGEE. CDR3 in amino acids: CASSVVGGSPLHF. The CDR3 DNA sequence: TGTGCCAGCAGCGTAGTGGGGGGATCACCCCTCCACTTT.

Only one count was recorded for this clone. V is TRBV19 and J is TRBJ2-1; 16 bases are shared with TRBD2. Unmatched junction bases numbered 8, after V lost 3 bases and J lost 12 bases. The germline gives CDR1 LNHDA, CDR2 SQIVND (reference sequence). The CDR3 sequence is 16 residues long. In DNA form, the CDR3 reads TGTGCCAGTAGTATCGGGGGACTAGCGGGAGGGAGTAGGCAGTTCTTC. Amino acid sequence: CASSIGGLAGGSRQFF.

The chain carries TRBV3-1 (or the pseudogene TRBV3-2) and TRBJ2-2; no clear D gene. CDR3 length: 16 residues. V dropped 1 base and J dropped 5 bases, with 14 bases sitting between them. Germline V gene sequence: CDR1 LGHDT, CDR2 YNNKEL (reference sequence). The CDR3 DNA is TGTGCCAGCAGCCAAGTTCCGCCTAGTCAAACCGGGGAGCTGTTTTTT. Encoded protein: CASSQVPPSQTGELFF.

Notes on this clone: Other DNA sequences in this specimen translate into the identical CDR3. The rearrangement uses TRBV10-3 and TRBJ1-5; D is unresolved. Trimming removed 0 bases at V and 4 bases at J, with 10 bases between. Germline V CDR1 and CDR2: ENHRY, SYGVKD. The CDR3 has 15 amino acids. The CDR3 spells CAISESVVGNQPQHF. The CDR3 DNA is TGTGCCATCAGTGAGTCGGTAGTCGGGAATCAGCCCCAGCATTTT.

V usage is TRBV2 and J usage is TRBJ1-2; no definite D call. The germline gives CDR1 SNHLY, CDR2 FYNNEI. The V and J ends lost 4 bases and 1 base respectively, with 4 bases between them. The CDR3 extends over 12 amino acids. In DNA form, the CDR3 reads TGTGCCAGCAGTGGGGTTAACTATGGCTACACCTTC. Translated: CASSGVNYGYTF.

V and J are TRBV28 and TRBJ2-4, with D unclear. Trimming took 10 bases from V and 2 from J, leaving 24 bases between them. CDR3 length equals 17 residues. Germline lookup yields CDR1 MDHEN and CDR2 SYDVKM. DNA for the CDR3: TGTGCCACCACACCTTCGTTGGGCGATTTTTCCAAAAACATTCAGTACTTC. Its protein is CATTPSLGDFSKNIQYF.

V usage is TRBV4-1 and J usage is TRBJ1-4; no reliable D call. The CDR3 is 14 amino acids. The V gene's germline CDR1 is MGHRA and CDR2 YSYEKL. Trimming removed 4 bases at V and 5 bases at J, with 11 bases between. The chain's CDR3 is CASSLLDRNEKLFF. In DNA form, the CDR3 reads TGCGCCAGCAGCCTTTTGGATCGAAATGAAAAACTGTTTTTT.

The chain carries TRBV13 and TRBJ1-3; 7 bases align to TRBD1. The germline V gene has CDR1 PRHDT and CDR2 FYEKMQ (reference sequence). The CDR3 runs 13 residues. Losses at the gene ends were 6 bases for V and 7 bases for J; bases not matched to a gene: 6. For the CDR3, the DNA is TGTGCCAGCAGAACACAGGGGATCAACACCATATATTTT. Residues: CASRTQGINTIYF.

This chain connects TRBV18 to TRBJ2-7, with 7 positions matching TRBD1. Losses at the gene ends were 3 bases for V and 7 bases for J; bases not matched to a gene: 9. Germline CDR1 is KGHSH and CDR2 is LQKENI. This CDR3 comprises 14 residues. CDR3 nucleotides: TGTGCCAGCTCACCGGACAGGTCCCCCTTTGAGCAGTACTTC. Its protein is CASSPDRSPFEQYF.

V usage is TRBV7-2 and J usage is TRBJ1-4; 7 bases align to TRBD1. CDR1 and CDR2 (germline): SGHTA, FQGNSA. There are 15 residues in the CDR3. V shed 4 bases, J shed 8 bases, and the junction held 10 bases outside the gene matches. DNA for the CDR3: TGTGCCAGCAGCTCCCGGGACAGAGGGGAGGAAAAACTGTTTTTT. This translates into CASSSRDRGEEKLFF. Full variable domain (missing parts from reference TRBV7-2 and TRBJ1-4): GAGVSQSPSNKVTEKGKDVELRCDPISGHTALYWYRQSLGQGLEFLIYFQGNSAPDKSGLPSDRFSAERTGGSVSTLTIQRTQQEDSAVYLCASSSRDRGEEKLFFGSGTQLSVL.

The chain recombines TRBV5-5 with TRBJ1-5; 10 positions agree with TRBD1. Germline values: CDR1 SGHKS, CDR2 YYEKEE (reference sequence). This CDR3 has 15 residues. After removal of 2 bases from V and 2 bases from J, the junction contained 1 base not matched to a gene. The CDR3 reads CASSLGQGGNQPQHF. CDR3 nucleotides: TGTGCCAGCAGCTTAGGACAGGGGGGCAATCAGCCCCAGCATTTT.

V and J are TRBV24-1 and TRBJ2-5; 8 bases line up with TRBD2. The ends lost 7 bases at V and 3 bases at J; junction bases unmatched: 6. Germline V gene data show CDR1 as KGHDR and CDR2 as SFDVKD. The CDR3 is made up of 14 amino acids. The CDR3 DNA is TGTGCCACCAGCCCTCCGGGAGGGGAAGAGACCCAGTACTTC. It specifies CATSPPGGEETQYF.

The chain couples TRBV19 to TRBJ2-7; no definite D call. Trimming pared 6 bases from V and 6 bases from J, leaving 15 bases between. CDR1 and CDR2 from the germline V gene are LNHDA and SQIVND (reference sequence). The CDR3 is 13 residues long. Here the CDR3 DNA reads TGTGCCAGTAGACAAGTTATTGGTGGCGAGCAGTACTTC. Translating it yields CASRQVIGGEQYF.

In this sample, this clone turned up once. Here the CDR3 reads CASSPTGVTRTEAFF. CDR3 nucleotide sequence: TGTGCCAGCAGTCCGACAGGGGTGACTCGGACTGAAGCTTTCTTT. The rearrangement uses TRBV6-5 and TRBJ1-1, with 8 positions matching TRBD1. Germline loops: CDR1 MNHEY, CDR2 SVGAGI. The V gene end was trimmed by 5 bases and the J gene end by 5 bases; junction bases not matched to a gene: 10. The CDR3 has 15 residues.

This clone appeared a single time. The chain carries TRBV6-1 and TRBJ2-5; unclear D gene. Trimming left V 2 bases short and J 0 bases short, with 7 bases between. The CDR3 extends over 14 amino acids. CDR1 is MNHNS and CDR2 is SASEGT in the germline V gene. The CDR3 reads CASSELGYQETQYF. DNA of the CDR3: TGTGCCAGCAGTGAATTGGGGTACCAAGAGACCCAGTACTTC.